Presented here are 25 T cell receptor beta chains from one specimen sequenced in a study of blood T cell repertoires in COVID-19. Measured with immunoSEQ multiplex PCR; TCRdb has only the in-frame clones, and not every one. Of about 370,000 clones in the sample, approximately 88% are singletons; the top ten hold 2.5% to 3.5%. The specimen sequenced was peripheral blood. These receptors originate from a woman in her twenties or thirties with COVID-19, enrolled during active disease.

The chain carries TRBV7-2 and TRBJ2-7; 7 bases are shared with TRBD2. Trimming removed 6 bases from V and 3 bases from J; junction bases left unmatched: 11. Germline lookup yields CDR1 SGHTA and CDR2 FQGNSA. This CDR3 region has 15 residues. This CDR3 reads CASSSGTGGFYEQYV. CDR3 sequence (DNA): TGTGCCAGCAGTTCCGGGACGGGGGGATTCTACGAGCAGTACGTC.

The J gene is TRBJ1-5, the V gene TRBV28, with D perhaps TRBD1 (5 bases). The CDR3 loop spans 16 amino acids. Germline V gene data show CDR1 as MDHEN and CDR2 as SYDVKM. Trimming took off 7 bases at V and 0 bases at J, with 16 bases between the two ends. Here the CDR3 DNA reads TGTGCCAGCAACTCAATTGGGGGGTATAGCAATCAGCCCCAGCATTTT. The encoded protein is CASNSIGGYSNQPQHF. Full variable domain (remainder filled in from reference TRBV28 and TRBJ1-5): DVKVTQSSRYLVKRTGEKVFLECVQDMDHENMFWYRQDPGLGLRLIYFSYDVKMKEKGDIPEGYSVSREKKERFSLILESASTNQTSMYLCASNSIGGYSNQPQHFGDGTRLSIL.

CDR3 nucleotide sequence: TGTGCCAGCAGTCCCTCAGGCGCCGGGGAGCTGTTTTTT. Translation gives CASSPSGAGELFF. The chain combines TRBV7-2 with TRBJ2-2; D gene uncertain. The germline V gene encodes CDR1 SGHTA and CDR2 FQGNSA. V lost 6 bases to trimming and J lost 6 bases, with 11 bases between them. This CDR3 is 13 amino acids long.

The V call is TRBV29-1, the J call TRBJ2-2; 10 nucleotides align to TRBD1. V lost 6 bases, J lost 4 bases, and 8 bases stayed unmatched. The CDR3 covers 15 residues. Germline V gene sequence: CDR1 SQVTM, CDR2 ANQGSEA. CDR3 protein: CSVGVGDRGTGELFF. The DNA for the CDR3 is TGCAGCGTGGGGGTCGGGGACAGGGGCACCGGGGAGCTGTTTTTT.

The chain has TRBV9 and TRBJ2-5; 8 nucleotides match TRBD2. Trimming removed 0 bases from V and 4 bases from J; junction bases left unmatched: 11. Per the germline V gene, CDR1 is SGDLS and CDR2 is YYNGEE. The length of the CDR3 is 17 residues. DNA of the CDR3: TGTGCCAGCAGCGTAGGGGGTAGCGGGGCCGGGGTAGAGACCCAGTACTTC. Translated: CASSVGGSGAGVETQYF. The full variable domain, completed using reference TRBV9 and TRBJ2-5, is DSGVTQTPKHLITATGQRVTLRCSPRSGDLSVYWYQQSLDQGLQFLIQYYNGEERAKGNILERFSAQQFPDLHSELNLSSLELGDSALYFCASSVGGSGAGVETQYFGPGTRLLVL.

V is TRBV21-1 and J is TRBJ2-1; TRBD2, the table's D call, lacks a check against the DNA. TRBV21-1 is a pseudogene segment. This CDR3 comprises 11 residues. CDR3: CASSKLREQFF. The CDR3 DNA is TGTGCCAGCAGCAAACTTCGGGAGCAGTTCTTC.

This clone was seen a handful of times. The chain couples TRBV18 to TRBJ2-2; D not certain. The germline V and J ends were trimmed by 8 bases and 7 bases, with 11 bases remaining between them. The V gene's germline CDR1 is KGHSH and CDR2 LQKENI. There are 12 residues in the CDR3. The CDR3 bases are TGTGCCAGCCGTTGGGCAGTCGGGGAGCTGTTTTTT. Its protein product is CASRWAVGELFF.

This sequence joins TRBV20-1 and TRBJ2-5; no reliable D call. The V and J ends lost 3 bases and 4 bases respectively, with 6 bases between them. The CDR3 consists of 11 residues. Germline lookup yields CDR1 DFQATT and CDR2 SNEGSKA (reference sequence). The DNA for the CDR3 is TGCAGTGCTAGGTCCCTAGAGACCCAGTACTTC. It specifies CSARSLETQYF.

The V call is TRBV3-1 (or the pseudogene TRBV3-2), the J call TRBJ1-1; D unclear. The CDR3 spans 13 residues. The germline V and J ends were trimmed by 6 bases and 3 bases, with 11 bases remaining between them. Germline V lookup: CDR1 LGHDT, CDR2 YNNKEL (reference sequence). The DNA of the CDR3 is TGTGCCAGCAGTACTAAAGCGGACACTGAAGCTTTCTTT. Its translation is CASSTKADTEAFF.

The chain couples TRBV6-2 or TRBV6-3 to TRBJ2-3, with 11 bases lining up with TRBD2. CDR3 length equals 15 residues. The germline gives CDR1 MNHEY, CDR2 SVGEGT. V shed 4 bases and J 6 bases; nucleotides not matched to a gene: 6. The CDR3 coding sequence is TGTGCCAGCAGTTCCCCAGCTAGCGGGAGGGATACGCAGTATTTT. It specifies CASSSPASGRDTQYF.

J is TRBJ2-1 and V is TRBV12-3 or TRBV12-4, with TRBD2 matching 7 bases. Trimming at V came to 9 bases and at J to 5 bases, leaving 7 bases not matched to a gene. The CDR3 has 13 residues. CDR3: CASCATSNNEQFF. In DNA, the CDR3 is TGTGCCAGTTGCGCGACTAGCAACAATGAGCAGTTCTTC.

This chain links TRBV5-1 with TRBJ1-3, with 9 bases lining up with TRBD1. The V and J ends lost 4 bases and 4 bases, in that order; junction bases with no gene match: 9. This CDR3 has 16 residues. Germline loops: CDR1 SGHRS, CDR2 YFSETQ. The DNA of the CDR3 is TGCGCCAGCAGCGTGGAACAGGGGGCTGCGGGAAACACCATATATTTT. Residues: CASSVEQGAAGNTIYF.

This chain joins TRBV5-1 and TRBJ2-1; TRBD2 agrees at 7 bases. This CDR3 has 17 residues. Per the germline V gene, CDR1 is SGHRS and CDR2 is YFSETQ. The ends lost 0 bases at V and 0 bases at J; junction bases unmatched: 6. In DNA, the CDR3 is TGCGCCAGCAGCTTGGCCCCTAGCGGAAGCTCCTACAATGAGCAGTTCTTC. Translated: CASSLAPSGSSYNEQFF.

This clone showed up just a few times. The V call is TRBV10-3, the J call TRBJ2-1; no reliable D call. V was trimmed by 5 bases and J by 0 bases, leaving 8 bases between them. CDR3 length: 14 amino acids. The V gene's germline CDR1 is ENHRY and CDR2 SYGVKD. The CDR3 here is CAISRRLSYNEQFF. In DNA form, the CDR3 reads TGTGCCATCAGTCGGCGGCTCTCCTACAATGAGCAGTTCTTC.

The chain carries TRBV3-1 (or the pseudogene TRBV3-2) and TRBJ2-1; no reliable D call. Trimming cost V 1 base and J 10 bases, with 8 bases left between them. The CDR3 has 12 residues. The germline V gene encodes CDR1 LGHDT and CDR2 YNNKEL (reference sequence). CDR3 coding DNA: TGTGCCAGCAGCCAAGTTGTCGGGGAGCAGTTCTTC. Its protein is CASSQVVGEQFF.

The chain links TRBV11-3 to TRBJ1-1, with TRBD1 matching 7 bases. Germline V gene lookup returns CDR1 SGHNT and CDR2 YENEEA. V gave up 5 bases and J gave up 4 bases; unmatched junction bases: 10. The CDR3 length is 15 residues. The CDR3 is CASSLSGTVGTEAFF. For the CDR3, the DNA is TGTGCCAGCAGCCTATCAGGGACAGTGGGCACTGAAGCTTTCTTT.

This chain connects TRBV9 to TRBJ1-2; a weak D match, TRBD1 (5 bases). The V gene's germline CDR1 is SGDLS and CDR2 YYNGEE. The CDR3 runs to 12 residues. Trimming stripped 6 bases from V and 6 bases from J, with 12 bases between. CDR3 coding DNA: TGTGCCAGCAACGGGGGGTTAGATGGCTACACCTTC. Protein: CASNGGLDGYTF.

The chain uses TRBV6-4 and TRBJ2-3, with 8 bases fitting TRBD2. This CDR3 is 16 amino acids long. J gave up 0 bases and V 0 bases, and 2 bases lay outside the gene matches. CDR1 and CDR2 (germline): MRHNA, SNTAGT. CDR3 sequence (DNA): TGTGCCAGCAGTGACTCAGGCGGGGGGAGCACAGATACGCAGTATTTT. Amino acids: CASSDSGGGSTDTQYF.

The V and J genes are TRBV18 and TRBJ1-4, with a tentative D call TRBD1 (5 bases). The V gene lost 2 bases and the J gene lost 6 bases, with 13 bases spanning the gap. This CDR3 has 15 amino acids. From germline, CDR1 is KGHSH and CDR2 LQKENI. The CDR3 protein is CASSPDGGVDEKLFF. The CDR3 region has the DNA TGTGCCAGCTCACCAGACGGGGGAGTTGATGAAAAACTGTTTTTT.

This clone was recorded once. The chain combines TRBV5-1 with TRBJ2-3, with TRBD1 as a possible D gene (6 bases). The V end lost 4 bases, the J end lost 2 bases, and 14 bases lay between the germline ends. Germline CDR1 SGHRS, CDR2 YFSETQ. The CDR3 has 15 amino acids. The CDR3 sequence is CASSQQGGSTDTQYF. For the CDR3, the DNA is TGCGCCAGCAGCCAACAGGGTGGTTCCACAGATACGCAGTATTTT.

V gene TRBV11-3 combines with J gene TRBJ2-3; 7 positions agree with TRBD1. This CDR3 region has 14 residues. Germline loops: CDR1 SGHNT, CDR2 YENEEA. V shed 3 bases, J shed 11 bases, and the junction held 11 bases outside the gene matches. CDR3 region: CASSLPSDRSKQYF. CDR3 bases: TGTGCCAGCAGCTTGCCCTCGGACAGGTCCAAGCAGTATTTT.

The chain uses TRBV2 and TRBJ2-7; D not certain. Germline V gene data show CDR1 as SNHLY and CDR2 as FYNNEI. Trimming removed 4 bases from V and 2 bases from J, with 6 bases in between. This CDR3 is 12 amino acids long. CDR3 amino acids: CASSAQTYEQYF. In DNA form, the CDR3 reads TGTGCCAGCAGTGCCCAAACCTACGAGCAGTACTTC. The whole variable domain, filled in from reference TRBV2 and TRBJ2-7, reads EPEVTQTPSHQVTQMGQEVILRCVPISNHLYFYWYRQILGQKVEFLVSFYNNEISEKSEIFDDQFSVERPDGSNFTLKIRSTKLEDSAMYFCASSAQTYEQYFGPGTRLTVT.

The rearrangement links TRBV18 to TRBJ2-2; 9 bases align to TRBD1. The junction had 8 bases not matched to a gene; V was cut back by 5 bases and J by 7 bases. The CDR3 contains 15 residues. In germline, CDR1 is KGHSH, CDR2 LQKENI. The CDR3 spells CASSSRDRDRGELFF. As DNA, the CDR3 is TGTGCCAGCTCATCCCGGGACAGGGATCGCGGGGAGCTGTTTTTT.

The chain carries TRBV11-2 and TRBJ1-4; weak D call: TRBD1 (6 bases). This CDR3 is 18 amino acids long. Trimming took 2 bases from V and 0 from J, leaving 16 bases between them. The germline gives CDR1 SGHAT, CDR2 FQNNGV. This CDR3 reads CASSLLPEGGATNEKLFF. CDR3 DNA: TGTGCCAGCAGCTTACTCCCCGAGGGGGGGGCAACTAATGAAAAACTGTTTTTT.

This clone appeared a single time. The V call is TRBV19, the J call TRBJ2-2; 7 bases fit TRBD1. J was trimmed by 5 bases and V by 5 bases; bases with no gene match: 8. CDR1 LNHDA and CDR2 SQIVND come from the germline V gene (reference sequence). This CDR3 is 15 amino acids long. The CDR3 protein is CASSGRQGWTGELFF. Written as DNA, the CDR3 is TGTGCCAGTAGTGGCCGACAGGGTTGGACCGGGGAGCTGTTTTTT.